The present TCR beta chain was sequenced within a study of blood T cells in healthy people across ages. Study summary: Per two T cells, about one barcoded beta molecule was captured through template switching.

General study points: Higher diversity, along with more naive CD4+ cells, distinguished long-lived donors from aged donors.

The CDR3 extends over 15 amino acids. The V and J ends lost 3 bases and 5 bases, in that order; junction bases with no gene match: 9. Regarding this clonotype: Its antigen is still unknown.

A J-beta primer mix and a sample-barcoded 5' primer were used in a second PCR of about 7 to 12 cycles. MiXCR, run by TCRdb on the 5' RACE reads, gives a single entry per CDR3 protein. The sample has some 690,000 distinct CDR3 sequences; over 20% are singletons. The specimen sequenced was blood. The TCR sequence derives from a man between 65 and 79 years old in good health. The chain couples TRBV12-3 or TRBV12-4 to TRBJ2-5, with 7 bases aligning to TRBD2. The CDR3 DNA is TGTGCCAGCAGTTTTGCGGGAGAGGTCCTGGAGACCCAGTACTTC. Amino acid sequence: CASSFAGEVLETQYF.